Listed here are 9 T cell receptor beta chains from one sample, sequenced in a study of blood T cell repertoires in COVID-19. Some clones are missing from TCRdb's copy, which holds only in-frame ones; the method was immunoSEQ multiplex PCR. The top ten hold 6.5% to 9.5% of the sample, which has 450,000 to 500,000 clones, 70% to 90% seen once. Material for sequencing was PBMCs or T cells enriched from blood (not recorded which). The receptors were sampled from a woman aged 60 to 75 who had recovered from COVID-19.

This clone was seen just once. V and J are TRBV4-1 and TRBJ2-2, with 8 bases lining up with TRBD2. This CDR3 contains 19 residues. The germline CDR1 and CDR2 sequences are MGHRA and YSYEKL. V gave up 0 bases and J gave up 4 bases; unmatched junction bases: 13. The CDR3 bases are TGCGCCAGCAGCCAAGATACCCCCCGGGGGGGCCGATCCACCGGGGAGCTGTTTTTT. As protein: CASSQDTPRGGRSTGELFF.

The chain has TRBV18 and TRBJ2-7; 7 bases map to TRBD1. The CDR3 length is 15 residues. The germline V gene encodes CDR1 KGHSH and CDR2 LQKENI. V lost 1 base, J lost 2 bases, and 5 bases stayed unmatched. Written as DNA, the CDR3 is TGTGCCAGCTCACCACGGACAGGAACGACCTACGAGCAGTACGTC. This encodes CASSPRTGTTYEQYV.

The chain joins TRBV19 to TRBJ1-2, with 8 bases identical to TRBD1. CDR3 length equals 14 residues. The germline CDR1 and CDR2 sequences are LNHDA and SQIVND (reference sequence). Germline trimming cut 7 bases from V and 3 bases from J; bases unmatched to any gene: 7. DNA for the CDR3: TGTGCCAGTAAGGACAGGGCAGAGGACTATGGCTACACCTTC. It codes for CASKDRAEDYGYTF.

This clone was picked up one time. This sequence joins TRBV27 and TRBJ2-1; 7 bases agree with TRBD1. Germline assignment: CDR1 MNHEY and CDR2 SMNVEV (reference sequence). This CDR3 is built from 13 residues. J gave up 9 bases and V 6 bases, and 8 bases lay outside the gene matches. CDR3 protein: CASSLTGQGEQFF. The CDR3, as DNA: TGTGCCAGCAGCCTGACAGGGCAAGGTGAGCAGTTCTTC.

The V call is TRBV25-1, the J call TRBJ1-6; D gene uncertain. Per the germline V gene, CDR1 is MGHDK and CDR2 is SYGVNS. This CDR3 has 16 residues. V was trimmed by 1 base and J by 7 bases, leaving 14 bases between them. The CDR3 region is CASSEWRRAPNSPLHF. CDR3 DNA: TGTGCCAGCAGTGAATGGAGGAGGGCGCCGAATTCACCCCTCCACTTT.

The chain couples TRBV5-5 to TRBJ1-1; D might be TRBD1 (5 bases). The CDR3 has 13 residues. Per germline, CDR1 SGHKS and CDR2 YYEKEE (reference sequence). Trimming shortened V by 3 bases and J by 7 bases, and 13 bases separated the two germline ends. The CDR3 bases are TGTGCCAGCAGCTCCCCGGGGGAGAGTGAAGCTTTCTTT. Translating gives CASSSPGESEAFF. The variable domain in full, completed from reference TRBV5-5 and TRBJ1-1, reads DAGVTQSPTHLIKTRGQQVTLRCSPISGHKSVSWYQQVLGQGPQFIFQYYEKEERGRGNFPDRFSARQFPNYSSELNVNALLLGDSALYLCASSSPGESEAFFGQGTRLTVV.

The chain recombines TRBV7-9 with TRBJ1-5; D might be TRBD1 (5 bases). The CDR3 is 15 amino acids. V lost 0 bases and J 4 bases, leaving 10 bases between the germline ends. Per the germline V gene, CDR1 is SEHNR and CDR2 is FQNEAQ (reference sequence). The CDR3 sequence is CASSLAGQGNQPQHF. The DNA of the CDR3 is TGTGCCAGCAGCTTAGCGGGGCAGGGTAATCAGCCCCAGCATTTT.

The chain joins TRBV5-1 to TRBJ2-5; TRBD2 matches at 8 bases. There are 15 residues in the CDR3. Germline assignment: CDR1 SGHRS and CDR2 YFSETQ. After removal of 6 bases from V and 4 bases from J, the junction contained 11 bases not matched to a gene. CDR3 nucleotides: TGCGCCAGCATCCCGGGGGGGAGTCAGAGAGAGACCCAGTACTTC. Translating it yields CASIPGGSQRETQYF.

This clone occurred once. The gene calls are TRBV6-4 and TRBJ1-1; 7 bases fit TRBD1. The germline gives CDR1 MRHNA, CDR2 SNTAGT. This CDR3 comprises 13 residues. J gave up 8 bases and V 0 bases, and 3 bases lay outside the gene matches. CDR3 sequence: CASSDSTGSEAFF. CDR3 sequence (DNA): TGTGCCAGCAGTGACTCGACAGGGTCCGAAGCTTTCTTT.